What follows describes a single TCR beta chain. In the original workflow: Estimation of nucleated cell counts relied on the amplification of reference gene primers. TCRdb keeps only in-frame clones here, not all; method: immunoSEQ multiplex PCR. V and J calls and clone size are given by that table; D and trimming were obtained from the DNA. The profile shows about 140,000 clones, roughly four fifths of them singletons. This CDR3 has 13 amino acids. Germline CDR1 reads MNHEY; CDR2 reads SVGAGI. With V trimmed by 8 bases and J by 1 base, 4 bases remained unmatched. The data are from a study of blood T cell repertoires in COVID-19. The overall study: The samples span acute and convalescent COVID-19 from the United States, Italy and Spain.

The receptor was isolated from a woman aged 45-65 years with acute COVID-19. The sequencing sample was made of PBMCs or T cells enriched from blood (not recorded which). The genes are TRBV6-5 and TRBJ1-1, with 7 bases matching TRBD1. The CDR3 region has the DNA TGTGCCAGCTGTCGACAGGGGAACACTGAAGCTTTCTTT. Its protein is CASCRQGNTEAFF.